Below, 29 T cell receptor beta chains from the same sample are listed, as sequenced in a study of blood T cells in healthy people across ages. For the second PCR, which ran for 7 to 11 cycles, a sample-barcoded 5' primer and a J-beta primer mix were used. TCRdb analysed the 5' RACE reads with MiXCR anew, one entry per CDR3 protein. The sample has 2 million or so distinct CDR3 sequences; around 50% are singletons. Sequenced sample: blood. The receptors derive from a woman aged 40 to 50 in good health.

This clonotype was counted between two and nine times. The J gene is TRBJ1-2, the V gene TRBV3-1, with D maybe TRBD1 (6 bases). From germline, CDR1 is LGHDT and CDR2 YNNKEL (reference sequence). The CDR3 runs 12 residues. Trimming left V 3 bases short and J 8 bases short, with 10 bases between. The DNA of the CDR3 is TGTGCCAGCAGCCAGGACAGTTCCGGCTACACCTTC. This gives the protein CASSQDSSGYTF.

Note on this clonotype: Mismatch with germline at one junction end may stem from a read error. The V and J genes are TRBV7-9 and TRBJ2-1, with 9 bases lining up with TRBD1. The CDR3 extends over 14 amino acids. In germline, CDR1 is SEHNR, CDR2 FQNEAQ (reference sequence). The CDR3 DNA reads as TGTGCCAGCAGCACCCGACAGGGGGGGAATGAGCGGTTCTTC. It encodes CASSTRQGGNERFF.

The J gene is TRBJ2-7, the V gene TRBV28; maybe TRBD1 (6 bases). This CDR3 has 16 residues. CDR1 is MDHEN and CDR2 is SYDVKM in the germline V gene. Deletions cut 5 bases from V and 3 bases from J, with 20 bases between. DNA of the CDR3: TGTGCCAGCAGTGGACCGGGACCAGGGGCGGTCTACGAGCAGTACGTC. Translated: CASSGPGPGAVYEQYV.

Comments on this clonotype: A much larger clone lies a single base off, so this may be a read error. V usage is TRBV12-3 or TRBV12-4 and J usage is TRBJ2-5, with TRBD1 matching 8 bases. After removal of 2 bases from V and 2 bases from J, the junction contained 1 base not matched to a gene. The CDR3 runs to 14 residues. CDR3 coding DNA: TGTGCCAGCAGTTTATGGGACAGGCAAGAGACCCAGTACTTC. This encodes CASSLWDRQETQYF.

In its sample, this clonotype was seen a few times. The chain recombines TRBV7-2 with TRBJ1-2; the D is unclear. The V gene lost 6 bases and the J gene lost 6 bases, with 14 bases spanning the gap. Germline assignment: CDR1 SGHTA and CDR2 FQGNSA. This CDR3 has 13 residues. The CDR3 reads CASRGEGKNGYTF. CDR3 bases: TGTGCCAGCAGGGGCGAAGGGAAAAATGGCTACACCTTC.

V gene TRBV6-6 combines with J gene TRBJ2-1, with 9 nucleotides matching TRBD2. The J call may be mistaken, given a closer DNA end match to TRBJ2-7. Germline loops: CDR1 MNHNY, CDR2 SVGAGI (reference sequence). This CDR3 comprises 14 residues. The DNA for the CDR3 is TGTGCCAGCAGGCGACTAGCGGAATCCTACGAGCAGTACTTC. Its translation: CASRRLAESYEQYF.

This clonotype has a count of ten or more. The chain links TRBV4-3 to TRBJ2-5, with TRBD1 matching over 8 bases. Trimming removed 1 base from V and 4 bases from J; junction bases left unmatched: 5. Germline V gene data show CDR1 as LGHNA and CDR2 as YSLEER. CDR3 length equals 15 residues. The DNA of the CDR3 is TGCGCCAGCAGCCAAGCCGGGACAGGTCGAGAGACCCAGTACTTC. Translating it yields CASSQAGTGRETQYF.

The rearrangement links TRBV5-6 to TRBJ2-4; D may be TRBD1 (5 bases). The J call may not be correct, given that the DNA end is closer to TRBJ2-7. The CDR3 is 15 residues long. Looked up from germline, CDR1 is SGHDT and CDR2 is YYEEEE. The DNA for the CDR3 is TGTGCCAGCAGCTTCGGCAGGGCAGGAACCTACGAGCAGTACTTC. It yields the protein CASSFGRAGTYEQYF.

This clonotype appeared many times. The CDR3 sequence: CASSHRAGTSTDTQYF. As DNA, the CDR3 is TGCGCCAGCAGCCATCGGGCGGGAACCAGCACAGATACGCAGTATTTT. The chain couples TRBV4-3 to TRBJ2-3; TRBD2 is a possible D gene (6 bases). Trimming took 3 bases from V and 0 from J, leaving 13 bases between them. This CDR3 region has 16 residues. CDR1 is LGHNA, CDR2 YSLEER, per germline.

This clonotype was counted between two and nine times. V usage is TRBV2 and J usage is TRBJ2-5; perhaps TRBD2 as D (5 bases). Trimming cost V 7 bases and J 9 bases, with 15 bases left between them. The germline CDR1 and CDR2 sequences are SNHLY and FYNNEI. The CDR3 totals 12 residues. CDR3 amino acids: CASNRGQGPQYF. The CDR3 bases are TGTGCCAGCAACCGAGGGCAAGGGCCCCAGTACTTC.

The chain employs TRBV20-1 and TRBJ1-2, with 7 bases fitting TRBD1. CDR3 length: 17 amino acids. Unmatched junction bases numbered 18, after V lost 3 bases and J lost 5 bases. Germline-derived CDR1 and CDR2 are DFQATT and SNEGSKA (reference sequence). The CDR3: CSASLDLLRGTGYGYTF. The CDR3 nucleotides are TGCAGTGCTAGTTTGGACCTTCTCAGGGGGACGGGGTATGGCTACACCTTC.

V and J are TRBV7-3 and TRBJ2-5, with 8 bases that match TRBD2. J gave up 11 bases and V 1 base, and 21 bases lay outside the gene matches. CDR3 length: 18 amino acids. CDR1 and CDR2 from the germline V gene are SGHTA and FQGTGA. The CDR3 DNA is TGTGCCAGCAGCTTAAGGGCGGGGGGAAGTCTAACCTACAATGAGCAGTACTTC. Protein: CASSLRAGGSLTYNEQYF.

V gene TRBV20-1 combines with J gene TRBJ1-1, with TRBD1 as a possible D gene (5 bases). Germline lookup yields CDR1 DFQATT and CDR2 SNEGSKA (reference sequence). The CDR3 totals 14 residues. The V and J ends lost 0 bases and 6 bases respectively, with 14 bases between them. The CDR3 nucleotides read TGCAGTGCTAGAGATCCCGGCAGGGCGGCTGAAGCTTTCTTT. Translated: CSARDPGRAAEAFF.

J is TRBJ2-1 and V is TRBV7-2, with TRBD2 matching 7 bases. Trimming at V came to 5 bases and at J to 0 bases, leaving 10 bases not matched to a gene. The CDR3 covers 17 residues. CDR1 is SGHTA and CDR2 is FQGNSA in the germline V gene. CDR3 DNA sequence: TGTGCCAGCAGCCGCCCGGGGGGAGACAGCTCCTACAATGAGCAGTTCTTC. Translation: CASSRPGGDSSYNEQFF.

The J gene is TRBJ2-1, the V gene TRBV9; a weak D match, TRBD2 (5 bases). V was trimmed by 0 bases and J by 3 bases, leaving 16 bases between them. Germline CDR1 reads SGDLS; CDR2 reads YYNGEE. The CDR3 runs 17 residues. CDR3 protein: CASSVARGSSGYNEQFF. DNA for the CDR3: TGTGCCAGCAGCGTAGCTCGGGGTAGCAGTGGCTACAATGAGCAGTTCTTC.

As concerns this clonotype: One end of the junction varies from germline; a read error may be responsible. The V and J genes are TRBV28 and TRBJ1-2; D remains ambiguous. The CDR3 loop spans 14 amino acids. Germline CDR1 MDHEN, CDR2 SYDVKM. Here the CDR3 DNA reads TGTGCCAGCAGTGTGTCCCCAGGTGCCTATGGCTACTCCTTC. The encoded protein is CASSVSPGAYGYSF.

CDR3 amino acids: CSARGQDTDTQYF. Here the CDR3 DNA reads TGCAGTGCTCGGGGCCAAGACACAGATACGCAGTATTTT. V and J are TRBV20-1 and TRBJ2-3; D is perhaps TRBD1 or TRBD2 (5 bases each). The CDR3 covers 13 residues. V was trimmed by 5 bases and J by 2 bases, leaving 11 bases between them. Per the germline V gene, CDR1 is DFQATT and CDR2 is SNEGSKA (reference sequence).

The chain couples TRBV6-2 or TRBV6-3 to TRBJ2-3; 8 bases match TRBD2. The length of the CDR3 is 21 residues. V shed 0 bases and J 6 bases; nucleotides not matched to a gene: 23. The germline V gene has CDR1 MNHEY and CDR2 SVGEGT. This CDR3 reads CASSYSTSSGGRPSQPDTQYF. The CDR3 DNA follows: TGTGCCAGCAGTTACTCGACGTCCAGCGGGGGCCGTCCTTCACAACCGGATACGCAGTATTTT.

The chain is built from TRBV20-1 and TRBJ1-2; D may be TRBD1 (6 bases). There are 13 residues in the CDR3. Trimming left V 3 bases short and J 8 bases short, with 16 bases between. CDR1 and CDR2 (germline): DFQATT, SNEGSKA (reference sequence). CDR3 amino acids: CSASEQGPGGYTF. CDR3 in DNA: TGCAGTGCTAGTGAACAGGGTCCAGGGGGCTACACCTTC.

There are a few counts of this clonotype. The junction differs from germline at one of its ends, possibly a read error. V and J are TRBV7-7 and TRBJ2-5, with 8 bases lining up with TRBD1. CDR1 and CDR2 (germline): SSHAT, FNYEAQ (reference sequence). The CDR3 is 14 amino acids. The CDR3 region has the DNA TGTGCTAGCAGCTTTGCAGGGGGCGGAGAGACCCAGTACTTC. Protein: CASSFAGGGETQYF.

The chain joins TRBV7-2 to TRBJ2-1; 13 bases line up with TRBD2. In germline, CDR1 is SGHTA, CDR2 FQGNSA. J was trimmed by 12 bases and V by 4 bases; bases with no gene match: 9. The CDR3 loop spans 15 amino acids. The CDR3 nucleotides read TGTGCCAGCAGCTACGGACTAGCGGGGGAAGGCGGGCAGTTCTTC. It is translated as CASSYGLAGEGGQFF. Filled out from reference TRBV7-2 and TRBJ2-1, the complete variable domain reads GAGVSQSPSNKVTEKGKDVELRCDPISGHTALYWYRQSLGQGLEFLIYFQGNSAPDKSGLPSDRFSAERTGGSVSTLTIQRTQQEDSAVYLCASSYGLAGEGGQFFGPGTRLTVL.

The V gene is TRBV10-3, the J gene TRBJ1-5; D perhaps matches TRBD1 (5 bases). The CDR3 length is 14 residues. V was trimmed by 4 bases and J by 5 bases, leaving 12 bases between them. Per the germline V gene, CDR1 is ENHRY and CDR2 is SYGVKD. The CDR3: CAISARVADQPQHF. As DNA, the CDR3 is TGTGCCATCAGTGCCAGGGTAGCCGATCAGCCCCAGCATTTT.

The sample holds a few counts of this clonotype. The chain has TRBV28 and TRBJ2-7, with 7 bases lining up with TRBD1. Germline trimming cut 5 bases from V and 2 bases from J; bases unmatched to any gene: 9. CDR1 and CDR2 (germline): MDHEN, SYDVKM. The CDR3 sequence is 15 residues long. The CDR3 bases are TGTGCCAGCAGTCGCAGGACAGGATACACCTACGAGCAGTACTTC. It translates to CASSRRTGYTYEQYF.

The chain joins TRBV18 to TRBJ2-1; TRBD2 agrees at 11 bases. With V trimmed by 4 bases and J by 7 bases, 6 bases remained unmatched. Germline CDR1 is KGHSH and CDR2 is LQKENI. The CDR3 extends over 15 amino acids. The CDR3 reads CASSLTGTSGNEQFF. The CDR3 bases are TGTGCCAGCTCACTCACCGGGACTAGCGGTAATGAGCAGTTCTTC. The full variable domain, its missing parts supplied by reference TRBV18 and TRBJ2-1, is NAGVMQNPRHLVRRRGQEARLRCSPMKGHSHVYWYRQLPEEGLKFMVYLQKENIIDESGMPKERFSAEFPKEGPSILRIQQVVRGDSAAYFCASSLTGTSGNEQFFGPGTRLTVL.

This clonotype was seen more than once but under ten times. The chain employs TRBV5-8 and TRBJ2-6, with 9 bases aligning to TRBD1. Germline loops: CDR1 SGHTS, CDR2 YDEGEE. CDR3 length: 16 residues. V dropped 4 bases and J dropped 1; count of bases not matched to a gene: 3. CDR3 sequence (DNA): TGTGCCAGCAGCCGCGGGACAGGGTCTGGGGCCAACGTCCTGACTTTC. As protein: CASSRGTGSGANVLTF.

DNA for the CDR3: TGTGCCAGCAGCTTTGGGACAGGGGGGATAAGCTATGGCTACACCTTC. Translated: CASSFGTGGISYGYTF. The chain employs TRBV7-2 and TRBJ1-2; TRBD1 aligns across 11 bases. Trimming cost V 3 bases and J 4 bases; bases outside gene matches: 7. The length of the CDR3 is 16 residues. Germline V lookup: CDR1 SGHTA, CDR2 FQGNSA.

V is TRBV20-1 and J is TRBJ2-1; D is ambiguous. The CDR3 loop spans 12 amino acids. Germline V gene lookup returns CDR1 DFQATT and CDR2 SNEGSKA (reference sequence). Trimming took off 5 bases at V and 2 bases at J, with 7 bases between the two ends. The CDR3 DNA follows: TGCAGTGCTTTAGGGACCTACAATGAGCAGTTCTTC. Its translation: CSALGTYNEQFF.

This chain links TRBV29-1 with TRBJ1-2; no definite D call. The germline V gene encodes CDR1 SQVTM and CDR2 ANQGSEA. The CDR3 is 14 residues long. Trimming removed 4 bases at V and 6 bases at J, with 18 bases between. The CDR3 region has the DNA TGCAGCGTTGTAGCCGGGATCGTGTATGATGGCTACACCTTC. As protein: CSVVAGIVYDGYTF.

This clonotype was detected a few times. The CDR3 nucleotides are TGTGCCAGCAGCTTAGCCCTCCTGGGACAGGGGCCCACCTACGAGCAGTACTTC. The encoded protein is CASSLALLGQGPTYEQYF. V and J are TRBV11-2 and TRBJ2-7; 10 bases agree with TRBD1. The germline CDR1 and CDR2 sequences are SGHAT and FQNNGV. J gave up 2 bases and V 1 base, and 11 bases lay outside the gene matches. CDR3 length equals 18 residues.